This T cell receptor (beta chain) is drawn from a study of neurological immune-mediated disorders. Study-level results: Private repertoires in all groups were suggested, as expanded clones shared no CDR3 amino acid sequences across subjects.

Each CDR3 protein is one row after TCRdb ran MiXCR on the 5' RACE reads. The sample shows under 60,000 distinct CDR3 sequences, about 3% of them seen only once. This clonotype was found many times. Antigen unknown. Unmatched junction bases numbered 9, after V lost 3 bases and J lost 7 bases. The CDR3 is made up of 15 amino acids. Germline loops: CDR1 ENHRY, CDR2 SYGVKD. Sample: PBMCs. This receptor was identified in a man aged 35 to 55 with multiple sclerosis. The J gene is TRBJ2-7, the V gene TRBV10-3; 10 bases are a match to TRBD1. The CDR3 spells CAISDPGTGAWEQYF. The CDR3 coding sequence is TGTGCCATCAGTGACCCCGGGACAGGGGCTTGGGAGCAGTACTTC.